These T cell receptor beta chains were read from a single sample in a study of identifying expanded T cells in peripheral blood. Profiling relied on immunoSEQ multiplex PCR, and the TCRdb table lists in-frame clones only, not all of them. There are about 52,000 clones in the sample; approximately 80% occur only once, and 11% to 15% lies in the top ten. The sequenced sample was blood. The receptors derive from a person aged 18 to 75 in good health. Both conserved end residues are part of each CDR3. A D gene is named only where the DNA matches it firmly. Some rows mark clone size as missing; the rest say once, few, many or name a class of expanded clone.

abundance: -
v_gene: TRBV2
j_gene: TRBJ2-3
d_gene: -
CDR3nt: TGTGCCAGCAGCGAGACACGGGATACGCAGTATTTT
CDR3aa: CASSETRDTQYF

abundance: few
v_gene: TRBV6-1
j_gene: TRBJ1-2
d_gene: TRBD1
CDR3nt: TGTGCCAGCAGTCCCCGACAGGGGGCGAGCGGCTACACCTTC
CDR3aa: CASSPRQGASGYTF

abundance: few
v_gene: TRBV7-6
j_gene: TRBJ1-2
d_gene: TRBD1
CDR3nt: TGTGCCAGCAGCCCCGGACAGGGGGCGGGGGGCTACACCTTC
CDR3aa: CASSPGQGAGGYTF

abundance: -
v_gene: TRBV10-2
j_gene: TRBJ1-1
d_gene: TRBD1
CDR3nt: TGCGCCAGCAGTGAACCGGGACAGGGGGCCCGAAGCACTGAAGCTTTCTTT
CDR3aa: CASSEPGQGARSTEAFF

abundance: -
v_gene: TRBV19
j_gene: TRBJ1-5
d_gene: TRBD1
CDR3nt: TGTGCCAGTAGCCCTATAACAGGGGGAGCAGCCCATCAGCCCCAGCATTTT
CDR3aa: CASSPITGGAAHQPQHF

abundance: -
v_gene: TRBV7-2
j_gene: TRBJ2-7
d_gene: -
CDR3nt: TGTGCCAGCAGCTTAGATTCGGGCGGGCCCCACTACGAGCAGTACTTC
CDR3aa: CASSLDSGGPHYEQYF

abundance: -
v_gene: TRBV7-3
j_gene: TRBJ2-2
d_gene: TRBD1
CDR3nt: TGTGCCAGCAGCTTATCTCGGGACAGGGTTTTGAGCGGGGAGCTGTTTTTT
CDR3aa: CASSLSRDRVLSGELFF

abundance: few
v_gene: TRBV18
j_gene: TRBJ2-5
d_gene: -
CDR3nt: TGTGCCAGCTCACGAACCCGGGACACCCCTAAGACTAAAGAGACCCAGTACTTC
CDR3aa: CASSRTRDTPKTKETQYF

abundance: -
v_gene: TRBV6-5
j_gene: TRBJ1-2
d_gene: -
CDR3nt: TGTGCCAGCAGTGGGATCTATGGCTACACCTTC
CDR3aa: CASSGIYGYTF

abundance: -
v_gene: TRBV2
j_gene: TRBJ2-4
d_gene: -
CDR3nt: TGTGCCAGCAGTTATTTGAGGGCTGGCAAAAACATTCAGTACTTC
CDR3aa: CASSYLRAGKNIQYF

abundance: -
v_gene: TRBV5-1
j_gene: TRBJ1-6
d_gene: -
CDR3nt: TGCGCCAGCAGCTTGGAGGGGAACAATTCACCCCTCCACTTT
CDR3aa: CASSLEGNNSPLHF

abundance: -
v_gene: TRBV2
j_gene: TRBJ1-3
d_gene: TRBD1
CDR3nt: TGTGCCAGCAGCGACAGGGGTTTTGGGGCATCCTCTGGAAACACCATATATTTT
CDR3aa: CASSDRGFGASSGNTIYF

abundance: -
v_gene: TRBV19
j_gene: TRBJ1-4
d_gene: -
CDR3nt: TGTGCCAGTAGTATGGGGGGGCCCCATGCAACTAATGAAAAACTGTTTTTT
CDR3aa: CASSMGGPHATNEKLFF

abundance: -
v_gene: TRBV5-4
j_gene: TRBJ1-2
d_gene: -
CDR3nt: TGTGCCAGCAGCATCCAACAGGGAATTGGCTACACCTTC
CDR3aa: CASSIQQGIGYTF

abundance: -
v_gene: TRBV15
j_gene: TRBJ1-4
d_gene: -
CDR3nt: TGTGCCACCAGCAGAGATGGGCAGGGGCGGACTAATGAAAAACTGTTTTTT
CDR3aa: CATSRDGQGRTNEKLFF

abundance: -
v_gene: TRBV2
j_gene: TRBJ1-2
d_gene: -
CDR3nt: TGTGCCAGCAGTGAGGTCGGTTGGTATGGCTACACCTTC
CDR3aa: CASSEVGWYGYTF

abundance: -
v_gene: TRBV7-8
j_gene: TRBJ2-3
d_gene: -
CDR3nt: TGTGCCAGCAGTTTTCCGGGACTGGCAACAGATACGCAGTATTTT
CDR3aa: CASSFPGLATDTQYF

abundance: many
v_gene: TRBV7-3
j_gene: TRBJ2-1
d_gene: -
CDR3nt: TGTGCCAGCAGCTTCAACAGGGCTAAGTACAATGAGCAGTTCTTC
CDR3aa: CASSFNRAKYNEQFF

abundance: -
v_gene: TRBV7-2
j_gene: TRBJ1-2
d_gene: TRBD1
CDR3nt: TGTGCCAGCAGCTTAGTCGGAAGGACAGGGAGGGAAGATGGCTACACCTTC
CDR3aa: CASSLVGRTGREDGYTF

abundance: -
v_gene: TRBV6-1
j_gene: TRBJ1-1
d_gene: TRBD1
CDR3nt: TGTGCCAGCAGGGGGACAGTGAACACTGAAGCTTTCTTT
CDR3aa: CASRGTVNTEAFF

abundance: -
v_gene: TRBV7-2
j_gene: TRBJ2-6
d_gene: -
CDR3nt: TGTGCCAGCAGCGTTTCAGGGACGAATCTGGGCGGGGCCAACGTCCTGACTTTC
CDR3aa: CASSVSGTNLGGANVLTF

abundance: few
v_gene: TRBV7-2
j_gene: TRBJ2-2
d_gene: TRBD1
CDR3nt: TGTGCCAGCAGCCGTCTTAGGGACAGGCAGAACACCGGGGAGCTGTTTTTT
CDR3aa: CASSRLRDRQNTGELFF

abundance: -
v_gene: TRBV13
j_gene: TRBJ2-5
d_gene: -
CDR3nt: TGTGCCAGCAGCTTAGGGACCACCGACGAGGGAGAGACCCAGTACTTC
CDR3aa: CASSLGTTDEGETQYF

abundance: few
v_gene: TRBV5-1
j_gene: TRBJ2-5
d_gene: TRBD2
CDR3nt: TGCGCCAGCAGCTTGACTAGCGCACAAGAGACCCAGTACTTC
CDR3aa: CASSLTSAQETQYF

abundance: -
v_gene: TRBV7-2
j_gene: TRBJ2-7
d_gene: TRBD2
CDR3nt: TGTGCCAGCAGCCCGGGGGGCTCCTACGAGCAGTACTTC
CDR3aa: CASSPGGSYEQYF

abundance: -
v_gene: TRBV5-1
j_gene: TRBJ2-1
d_gene: -
CDR3nt: TGCGCCAGCAGCGGAGGGGGTGGCTACAATGAGCAGTTCTTC
CDR3aa: CASSGGGGYNEQFF

abundance: -
v_gene: TRBV6-5
j_gene: TRBJ2-7
d_gene: TRBD2
CDR3nt: TGTGCCAGCAGCACCGGGACTAGTGACAAGCAGTACTTC
CDR3aa: CASSTGTSDKQYF

abundance: -
v_gene: TRBV7-2
j_gene: TRBJ2-7
d_gene: TRBD2
CDR3nt: TGTGCCAGCAGCTTAAGCGGGAGCAGCTACGAGCAGTACTTC
CDR3aa: CASSLSGSSYEQYF

abundance: -
v_gene: TRBV5-1
j_gene: TRBJ2-5
d_gene: -
CDR3nt: TGCGCCAGCAGCTTTGACAGCCGACAAGAGACCCAGTACTTC
CDR3aa: CASSFDSRQETQYF

abundance: -
v_gene: TRBV7-8
j_gene: TRBJ2-3
d_gene: TRBD2
CDR3nt: TGTGCCAGCAGCTTTCGCCGGGGGGGGAGAGATACGCAGTATTTT
CDR3aa: CASSFRRGGRDTQYF

abundance: -
v_gene: TRBV9
j_gene: TRBJ2-3
d_gene: -
CDR3nt: TGTGCCAGCAGCCTCGGAGGGGGGGCTGCAGATACGCAGTATTTT
CDR3aa: CASSLGGGAADTQYF

abundance: few
v_gene: TRBV7-9
j_gene: TRBJ2-3
d_gene: -
CDR3nt: TGTGCCAGCAGCTTAGAGACAGGCGTCGGCACAGATACGCAGTATTTT
CDR3aa: CASSLETGVGTDTQYF

abundance: -
v_gene: TRBV11-2
j_gene: TRBJ2-7
d_gene: TRBD2
CDR3nt: TGTGCCAGCAGCGGAAGAAGTCGGGGGGACCCCTACGAGCAGTACTTC
CDR3aa: CASSGRSRGDPYEQYF

abundance: many
v_gene: TRBV4-1
j_gene: TRBJ1-2
d_gene: -
CDR3nt: TGCGCCAGCAGCCCAGACCCTGGCAGCCAGAACTATGGCTACACCTTC
CDR3aa: CASSPDPGSQNYGYTF

abundance: -
v_gene: TRBV6-5
j_gene: TRBJ2-7
d_gene: TRBD2
CDR3nt: TGTGCCACGGGGAGGGGCGGGATTGTCCACGAGCAGTACTTC
CDR3aa: CATGRGGIVHEQYF

abundance: -
v_gene: TRBV11-3
j_gene: TRBJ2-7
d_gene: TRBD2
CDR3nt: TGTGCCAGCAGCCCTAGGGGGCTAGCGGGATACGAGCAGTACTTC
CDR3aa: CASSPRGLAGYEQYF

abundance: -
v_gene: TRBV10-2
j_gene: TRBJ2-1
d_gene: TRBD2
CDR3nt: TGCGCCAGTACCCTTACCCCCGGGACTAGAGTTCTTAGCTCCTACAATGAGCAGTTCTTC
CDR3aa: CASTLTPGTRVLSSYNEQFF

abundance: few
v_gene: TRBV7-9
j_gene: TRBJ2-1
d_gene: TRBD2
CDR3nt: TGTGCCAGCAGCTTAGATAGCGGGAGGGCCCATGAGCAGTTCTTC
CDR3aa: CASSLDSGRAHEQFF

abundance: -
v_gene: TRBV2
j_gene: TRBJ1-1
d_gene: -
CDR3nt: TGTGCCAGCAGTGGATACATGAACACTGAAGCTTTCTTT
CDR3aa: CASSGYMNTEAFF

abundance: -
v_gene: TRBV7-8
j_gene: TRBJ1-3
d_gene: TRBD1
CDR3nt: TGTGCCAGCAGCTTCAACAGGGGGGCTATTGGAAACACCATATATTTT
CDR3aa: CASSFNRGAIGNTIYF

abundance: -
v_gene: TRBV6-5
j_gene: TRBJ1-6
d_gene: -
CDR3nt: TGTGCCAGCAAAGGGACCGGGACATATAATTCACCCCTCCACTTT
CDR3aa: CASKGTGTYNSPLHF

abundance: -
v_gene: TRBV7-2
j_gene: TRBJ1-1
d_gene: -
CDR3nt: TGTGCCAGCAGCTTAGCTAGGGGCGCCACTGAAGCTTTCTTT
CDR3aa: CASSLARGATEAFF

abundance: -
v_gene: TRBV19
j_gene: TRBJ1-4
d_gene: -
CDR3nt: TGTGCCAGTAGGATCAGAGGGGACGGGGAAAAACTGTTTTTT
CDR3aa: CASRIRGDGEKLFF

abundance: -
v_gene: TRBV19
j_gene: TRBJ1-1
d_gene: -
CDR3nt: TGTGCCAGTAGTATCGACGGGAACACTGAAGCTTTCTTT
CDR3aa: CASSIDGNTEAFF

abundance: -
v_gene: TRBV19
j_gene: TRBJ1-4
d_gene: TRBD1
CDR3nt: TGTGCCAGTCGGGACAGGGCGGGGAGCGAAAAACTGTTTTTT
CDR3aa: CASRDRAGSEKLFF

abundance: -
v_gene: TRBV4-2
j_gene: TRBJ2-2
d_gene: TRBD2
CDR3nt: TGTGCCAGCAGCCAAGCAAGGACTAGCGGGAGCCCAAGCGGGGAGCTGTTTTTT
CDR3aa: CASSQARTSGSPSGELFF

abundance: -
v_gene: TRBV2
j_gene: TRBJ1-1
d_gene: TRBD1
CDR3nt: TGTGCCAGCAGAGGACAGGCTTCTGAAGCTTTCTTT
CDR3aa: CASRGQASEAFF

abundance: -
v_gene: TRBV18
j_gene: TRBJ2-3
d_gene: -
CDR3nt: TGTGCCAGCTCGCTTCGACTCTCTACATCGGATACGCAGTATTTT
CDR3aa: CASSLRLSTSDTQYF

abundance: once
v_gene: TRBV11-2
j_gene: TRBJ1-2
d_gene: -
CDR3nt: TGTGCCAGCAGCCGAACCATTACAGGGACCCATGGCTACACCTTC
CDR3aa: CASSRTITGTHGYTF

abundance: -
v_gene: TRBV10-2
j_gene: TRBJ2-3
d_gene: TRBD1
CDR3nt: TGCGCCAGCAGGGGGACTACCCCGGGACAGGGAAGCACAGATACGCAGTATTTT
CDR3aa: CASRGTTPGQGSTDTQYF